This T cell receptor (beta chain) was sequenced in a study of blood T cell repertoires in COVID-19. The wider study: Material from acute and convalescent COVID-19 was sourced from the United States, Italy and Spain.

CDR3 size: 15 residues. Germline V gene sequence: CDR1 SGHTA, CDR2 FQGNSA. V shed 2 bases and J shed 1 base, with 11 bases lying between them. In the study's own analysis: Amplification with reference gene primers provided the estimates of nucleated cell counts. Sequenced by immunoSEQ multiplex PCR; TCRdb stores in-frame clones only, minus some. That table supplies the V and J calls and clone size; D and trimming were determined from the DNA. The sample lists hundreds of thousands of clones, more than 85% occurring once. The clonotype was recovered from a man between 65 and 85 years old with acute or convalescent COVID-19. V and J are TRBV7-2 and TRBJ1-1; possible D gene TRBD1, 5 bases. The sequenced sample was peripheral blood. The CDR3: CASSLSLTGNTEAFF. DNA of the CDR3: TGTGCCAGCAGCTTATCTCTTACAGGGAACACTGAAGCTTTCTTT.